These T cell receptor beta chains were read from a single sample in a study of technical replicates of blood from several donors. The method was immunoSEQ multiplex PCR; TCRdb's version includes in-frame clones alone and lacks a portion of them. The sample holds over 75,000 clones, approximately 94% seen once. The sequenced material came from T cells isolated from PBMCs. The receptors were gathered from a human donor in good health. The CDR3 runs from the conserved cysteine through the conserved F or W. The D gene is left open where the match is weak. Size is omitted from some rows. Given values are once, few, many or a class for expanded clones.

clone_size | d_call | j_call | v_call | cdr3_nt | cdr3_aa
. | TRBD2 | TRBJ2-7 | TRBV4-2 | TGTGCCAGCAGCCACCAACAAGCGGGAGAGGGAACCTACGAGCAGTACTTC | CASSHQQAGEGTYEQYF
. | . | TRBJ2-1 | TRBV5-5 | TGTGCCAGCAGCATGATAGGCGGAGCCCCATACAATGAGCAGTTCTTC | CASSMIGGAPYNEQFF
. | . | TRBJ2-2 | TRBV5-1 | TGCGCCAGCAGCCAAACTGAAGACGGGGAGCTGTTTTTT | CASSQTEDGELFF
once | . | TRBJ2-1 | TRBV5-1 | TGCGCCAGCAGCTTGGCCTCACAGGGTATAGGCAATGAGCAGTTCTTC | CASSLASQGIGNEQFF
. | TRBD1 | TRBJ1-3 | TRBV5-1 | TGCGCCAGCAGCCCGGGGACAGGGGACGGAAACACCATATATTTT | CASSPGTGDGNTIYF
. | . | TRBJ1-6 | TRBV6-5 | TGTGCCAGCAGTACCCGGGTTGATTCACCCCTCCACTTT | CASSTRVDSPLHF
. | . | TRBJ2-2 | TRBV27 | TGTGCCAGCAGTAGGTACGGGAGCGGCGCCGGGGAGCTGTTTTTT | CASSRYGSGAGELFF
. | . | TRBJ1-1 | TRBV19 | TGTGCCAGTAGTCCTACGACAGGGAACACTGAAGCTTTCTTT | CASSPTTGNTEAFF
. | . | TRBJ1-3 | TRBV9 | TGTGCCAGCAGCGTAACAGGCTCTGGAAACACCATATATTTT | CASSVTGSGNTIYF
. | TRBD1 | TRBJ2-7 | TRBV6-1 | TGTGCCGGATTAGACAGGGGCAATACCTACGAGCAGTACTTC | CAGLDRGNTYEQYF
. | TRBD2 | TRBJ2-7 | TRBV19 | TGTGCCAGTAGTATCAGCGGGGTTCGCGAGCAGTACTTC | CASSISGVREQYF
. | TRBD2 | TRBJ2-5 | TRBV4-1 | TGCGCCAGCAGCCAATACCCTGGGGGGGGGTATCTAGCAGGAACGGAGACCCAGTACTTC | CASSQYPGGGYLAGTETQYF
. | . | TRBJ2-6 | TRBV27 | TGTGCCAGCCTGCGAGGGCGTAGGGCCAACGTCCTGACTTTC | CASLRGRRANVLTF
. | . | TRBJ2-5 | TRBV11-1 | TGTGCCAGCAGCTTAGGATGGGCAGGGGAAGAGACCCAGTACTTC | CASSLGWAGEETQYF
. | TRBD1 | TRBJ2-2 | TRBV11-2 | TGTGCCAGCAGCCTACGACAGGGCGGGACCGGGGAGCTGTTTTTT | CASSLRQGGTGELFF
. | TRBD2 | TRBJ2-7 | TRBV11-2 | TGTGCCAGCAGCCCCATCCCCCGCGGGAGGGGAACCTACGAGCAGTACTTC | CASSPIPRGRGTYEQYF
. | . | TRBJ1-2 | TRBV7-2 | TGTGCCAGCAGTCCTAGCCTGGCTAACAGCGGCTACACCTTC | CASSPSLANSGYTF
. | . | TRBJ1-2 | TRBV7-9 | TGTGCCAGCAGCTTAGCGGTGACAGGACGGAATGGCTACACCTTC | CASSLAVTGRNGYTF
. | . | TRBJ2-1 | TRBV19 | TGTGCCAGTAGCTATAGAGGGAAGCAGGAATACAATGAGCAGTTCTTC | CASSYRGKQEYNEQFF
. | . | TRBJ2-2 | TRBV2 | TGTGCCAGCAAGGAGGCTTCGTCCGGGGAGCTGTTTTTT | CASKEASSGELFF
. | . | TRBJ2-3 | TRBV9 | TGTGCCAGCAGCGTTATGGGGGCTTATACAGATACGCAGTATTTT | CASSVMGAYTDTQYF
. | . | TRBJ1-3 | TRBV28 | TGTGCCAGCAGTTTATGGCAGGGGATCTCTGGAAACACCATATATTTT | CASSLWQGISGNTIYF
. | . | TRBJ2-3 | TRBV6-5 | TGTGCCAGCAGTTCCACACTAAGCACAGATACGCAGTATTTT | CASSSTLSTDTQYF
. | . | TRBJ2-2 | TRBV19 | TGTGCCAGTAGTATTAGCCCCGGGGAGCTGTTTTTT | CASSISPGELFF
. | . | TRBJ2-7 | TRBV11-2 | TGTGCCAGCAGCTTAGACCAACAGGATTTCTACGAGCAGTACTTC | CASSLDQQDFYEQYF
once | TRBD1 | TRBJ2-1 | TRBV18 | TGTGCCAGCTCACCGGTACGACAGGGGCATGAGCAGTTCTTC | CASSPVRQGHEQFF
. | . | TRBJ1-3 | TRBV6-1 | TGTGCCAGCAGAACCAGGGGCCCCTCTGGAAACACCATATATTTT | CASRTRGPSGNTIYF
. | . | TRBJ2-5 | TRBV5-8 | TGTGCCAGCAGCTCAAGGAGGGGCTCCCCAGAGACCCAGTACTTC | CASSSRRGSPETQYF
. | . | TRBJ1-1 | TRBV6-6 | TGTGCCAGCAGAACCCCCCGGTTTCTGACTGAAGCTTTCTTT | CASRTPRFLTEAFF
. | . | TRBJ2-2 | TRBV5-1 | TGCGCCAGCCGAACTAGTTGGGGCACCGGGGAGCTGTTTTTT | CASRTSWGTGELFF
. | . | TRBJ2-1 | TRBV27 | TGTGCCAGCAGTTTCCAGGGGCCAACCTACAATGAGCAGTTCTTC | CASSFQGPTYNEQFF
. | . | TRBJ1-3 | TRBV19 | TGTGCCAGTAGGAGCCAAGGGCTAGCCTCTGGAAACACCATATATTTT | CASRSQGLASGNTIYF
. | TRBD2 | TRBJ2-7 | TRBV19 | TGTGCCAGTAGTTTCGGACTAGCGGGAACCTACGAGCAGTACTTC | CASSFGLAGTYEQYF
once | . | TRBJ1-5 | TRBV2 | TGTGCCAGCAGTGCTGTTGGGGGCGGGTTTGCCAATCAGCCCCAGCATTTT | CASSAVGGGFANQPQHF
. | . | TRBJ1-4 | TRBV18 | TGTGCCAGCTCACCACCGCAGGGATTGGCAACTAATGAAAAACTGTTTTTT | CASSPPQGLATNEKLFF
. | . | TRBJ1-2 | TRBV29-1 | TGCAGCGTTGGGGTCACAGGGTTCTATGGCTACACCTTC | CSVGVTGFYGYTF
. | TRBD1 | TRBJ2-2 | TRBV6-5 | TGTGCCAGCAGTAGGACAGGGTATAGCACCGGGGAGCTGTTTTTT | CASSRTGYSTGELFF
. | . | TRBJ2-7 | TRBV4-1 | TGCGCCAGCAGTCAACCGGGAGCATCGAGGGAGCAGTACTTC | CASSQPGASREQYF
. | . | TRBJ2-1 | TRBV27 | TGTGCCAGCAGTTTATCTCCCAGTTGGTACAATGAGCAGTTCTTC | CASSLSPSWYNEQFF
. | . | TRBJ2-1 | TRBV19 | TGTGCCAGTAGTTTCTATCGGGACACATCCTACAATGAGCAGTTCTTC | CASSFYRDTSYNEQFF
. | . | TRBJ2-7 | TRBV5-4 | TGTGCCAGCAGCTTGGTCGCAGGCTACGAGCAGTACTTC | CASSLVAGYEQYF
once | . | TRBJ2-7 | TRBV7-9 | TGTGCCAGCAGCCCTCGACAGTACGAGCAGTACTTC | CASSPRQYEQYF
. | . | TRBJ2-7 | TRBV9 | TGTGCCAGCAGCGTAGGAGGGACATTGGCCTACGAGCAGTACTTC | CASSVGGTLAYEQYF
. | . | TRBJ2-5 | TRBV30 | TGTGCCTGGAGTCCGTCCCCGGAGACCCAGTACTTC | CAWSPSPETQYF
. | . | TRBJ2-7 | TRBV9 | TGTGCCAGCAGCGTAGCTGAGGGGGGGACGTTGGATATCCACGAGCAGTACTTC | CASSVAEGGTLDIHEQYF
. | . | TRBJ1-1 | TRBV9 | TGTGCCAGCAGTCCGGGGGTGAACACTGAAGCTTTCTTT | CASSPGVNTEAFF
. | TRBD2 | TRBJ2-1 | TRBV4-2 | TGTGCCAGCAGCCCATCCGCCCTAGCGGTATCCCCCAATGAGCAGTTCTTC | CASSPSALAVSPNEQFF
. | . | TRBJ2-1 | TRBV5-8 | TGTGCCAGCAGCTCCGGGATCGACTATTCCTACAATGAGCAGTTCTTC | CASSSGIDYSYNEQFF